One and the same sample provided the 20 T cell receptor beta chains below, sequenced in a study of human T cells and chemical hapten exposure (TCRdb year 2021). Taken with the paper, the label for time point translates to: patch test 1, 2 weeks after DPC sensitization. The meaning of the sample's treatment or condition label: therapeutic diphenylcyclopropenone sensitization with weekly scalp DPC. Libraries were made using RACE. Instrument on record: NextSeq 500. In-frame beta chains were kept once TCRdb had trimmed the public reads at Q25 with fastp and called clones with MiXCR. Each CDR3 protein appears once, grouped with its most common genes and DNA. The sample table shows approximately 70,000 distinct CDR3 sequences, and around 9.5% are seen once. Jointly, the top ten make up approximately 3% of the sample. The sample here was whole blood, taken in connection with sensitization to the hapten diphenylcyclopropenone (DPC). The origin of the receptors is a middle-aged woman with alopecia areata. Some clones in this sample may be carry-over from other donors' samples.

As for this clonotype: This could be a read error, since a much larger clone is one nucleotide away. This chain joins TRBV18 and TRBJ1-1; D is unresolved. The CDR3 has 13 residues. CDR1 and CDR2 (germline): KGHSH, LQKENI. The CDR3 region is CVSSQTLNTEAFF. The CDR3 nucleotides read TGTGTCAGCTCCCAGACACTGAACACTGAAGCTTTCTTT.

This clonotype has a handful of counts. This CDR3 reads CASSLGATNEKLFF. In DNA form, the CDR3 reads TGCGCCAGCAGCTTGGGTGCAACTAATGAAAAACTGTTTTTT. The chain has TRBV5-1 and TRBJ1-4; D ambiguous. Germline V CDR1 and CDR2: SGHRS, YFSETQ. Trimming cost V 0 bases and J 0 bases, with 3 bases left between them. The CDR3 runs 14 residues.

This clonotype was observed many times. This chain links TRBV10-3 with TRBJ2-6; tentatively, D is TRBD1 or TRBD2 (5 bases each). Germline CDR1 reads ENHRY; CDR2 reads SYGVKD. This CDR3 spans 16 amino acids. Deletions cut 6 bases from V and 0 bases from J, with 12 bases between. The chain's CDR3 is CAIRGTAASGANVLTF. The CDR3 DNA reads as TGTGCCATCAGGGGGACGGCGGCCTCTGGGGCCAACGTCCTGACTTTC.

This clonotype was seen many times. The V and J genes are TRBV12-3 or TRBV12-4 and TRBJ2-7; 13 bases are shared with TRBD2. The length of the CDR3 is 16 residues. V shed 7 bases and J 3 bases; nucleotides not matched to a gene: 9. Written as DNA, the CDR3 is TGTGCCAGCACCTTGCGGACTAGCGGGGGCCTCTACGAGCAGTACTTC. The encoded protein is CASTLRTSGGLYEQYF.

The chain recombines TRBV12-3 or TRBV12-4 with TRBJ2-2; perhaps TRBD2 as D (6 bases). The CDR3 is made up of 15 amino acids. The V gene lost 3 bases and the J gene lost 4 bases, with 12 bases spanning the gap. This CDR3 is CASSLRRELTGELFF. CDR3 nucleotide sequence: TGTGCCAGCAGTTTGAGGCGGGAACTCACCGGGGAGCTGTTTTTT.

There are many counts of this clonotype. The chain combines TRBV21-1 with TRBJ2-1; TRBD2, the D gene given by the table, was not confirmed from the DNA. TRBV21-1 is given as a pseudogene. The CDR3 contains 16 residues. The chain's CDR3 is CASSKKRGREGNEQFF. CDR3 DNA sequence: TGTGCCAGCAGCAAAAAGAGAGGGAGGGAAGGGAATGAGCAGTTCTTC.

A few counts support this clonotype. V usage is TRBV7-8 and J usage is TRBJ2-1; tentative D call: TRBD2 (6 bases). The CDR3 contains 14 residues. From germline, CDR1 is SGHVS and CDR2 FQNEAQ. V lost 7 bases and J 5 bases, leaving 15 bases between the germline ends. Written as DNA, the CDR3 is TGTGCCAGCATCGCCCGGGACTCAGACAATGAGCAGTTCTTC. It codes for CASIARDSDNEQFF.

This clonotype came up a few times. This chain joins TRBV29-1 and TRBJ2-7, with D possibly TRBD1 on 6 matching bases. The CDR3 is 17 amino acids. The V end lost 0 bases, the J end lost 5 bases, and 23 bases lay between the germline ends. Germline V gives CDR1 SQVTM, CDR2 ANQGSEA. The CDR3 coding sequence is TGCAGCGTTGAAGATCGGATTGGCCCACAGGGAGCTGACGAGCAGTACTTC. Translating gives CSVEDRIGPQGADEQYF.

As DNA, the CDR3 is TGCGCCAGCAGCTTGGCTCAAAACACCGGGGAGCTGTTTTTT. Protein sequence: CASSLAQNTGELFF. The V gene is TRBV5-1, the J gene TRBJ2-2; D remains unclear. The length of the CDR3 is 14 residues. Trimming took off 0 bases at V and 2 bases at J, with 5 bases between the two ends. The germline V gene encodes CDR1 SGHRS and CDR2 YFSETQ.

This clonotype was seen at least ten times. In nucleotides, the CDR3 is TGCGCCAGCAGTCTCGGGACAGGGGGCCCCGGGGAGCTGTTTTTT. Amino acid sequence: CASSLGTGGPGELFF. V and J are TRBV4-1 and TRBJ2-2; 12 bases fit TRBD1. CDR1 is MGHRA, CDR2 YSYEKL, per germline. The CDR3 runs 15 residues. The junction had 5 bases not matched to a gene; V was cut back by 6 bases and J by 6 bases.

This clonotype was seen at least ten times. This sequence joins TRBV5-4 and TRBJ2-5, with 9 bases lining up with TRBD2. CDR1 and CDR2 (germline): SGHNT, YYREEE (reference sequence). With V trimmed by 0 bases and J by 4 bases, 10 bases remained unmatched. The CDR3 is 17 amino acids. CDR3 sequence: CASSLEQAGGSPETQYF. The CDR3 region has the DNA TGTGCCAGCAGCTTGGAACAAGCGGGGGGATCCCCAGAGACCCAGTACTTC.

This clonotype was detected many times. The chain joins TRBV4-1 to TRBJ2-3; no reliable D call. The V gene's germline CDR1 is MGHRA and CDR2 YSYEKL. V was clipped by 3 bases and J by 0 bases, with 13 bases between them. The CDR3 length is 16 residues. CDR3 amino acids: CASSQDRSSSTDTQYF. In DNA form, the CDR3 reads TGCGCCAGCAGCCAGGATAGAAGTTCTAGCACAGATACGCAGTATTTT.

This clonotype has at least ten counts. The rearrangement joins TRBV2 to TRBJ1-1; D is unclear. Looked up from germline, CDR1 is SNHLY and CDR2 is FYNNEI. There are 15 residues in the CDR3. Trimming stripped 2 bases from V and 1 base from J, with 11 bases between. CDR3 amino acids: CASSEFTPQNTEAFF. The CDR3 bases are TGTGCCAGCAGTGAATTTACCCCCCAGAACACTGAAGCTTTCTTT.

Ten or more counts support this clonotype. The chain combines TRBV5-5 with TRBJ1-2, with TRBD1 matching 10 bases. Trimming removed 3 bases from V and 6 bases from J; junction bases left unmatched: 5. Germline V gives CDR1 SGHKS, CDR2 YYEKEE (reference sequence). The CDR3 contains 14 residues. CDR3 DNA sequence: TGTGCCAGCAGCTCCCTGGGGACAGGGGATGGCTACACCTTC. Protein: CASSSLGTGDGYTF.

Only a few counts were recorded for this clonotype. V gene TRBV6-2 or TRBV6-3 combines with J gene TRBJ2-7; the match to TRBD2 covers 8 bases. The CDR3 is 16 residues long. V lost 2 bases and J lost 0; bases outside the gene matches: 6. The germline V gene has CDR1 MNHEY and CDR2 SVGEGT. The CDR3 sequence: CASSYSVAGPSYEQYF. The CDR3 bases are TGTGCCAGCAGTTACAGCGTAGCGGGACCCTCCTACGAGCAGTACTTC.

This clonotype was counted many times. V is TRBV24-1 and J is TRBJ2-5, with D possibly being TRBD2 (5 bases). Trimming left V 3 bases short and J 9 bases short, with 7 bases between. Germline assignment: CDR1 KGHDR and CDR2 SFDVKD. This CDR3 comprises 11 residues. The DNA for the CDR3 is TGTGCCACCAGTGATGCCGGGGCCCAGTACTTC. Its translation: CATSDAGAQYF.

This clonotype was detected a few times. This chain connects TRBV6-6 to TRBJ1-5, with D perhaps TRBD1 (5 bases). The germline CDR1 and CDR2 sequences are MNHNY and SVGAGI (reference sequence). Trimming left V 4 bases short and J 5 bases short, with 12 bases between. This CDR3 has 14 amino acids. For the CDR3, the DNA is TGTGCCAGCAGTTCCTTCGACAGTGATCAGCCCCAGCATTTT. Translating it yields CASSSFDSDQPQHF.

The CDR3 sequence: CASSFDSNTEAFF. CDR3 coding DNA: TGTGCCAGCAGTTTCGACAGTAACACTGAAGCTTTCTTT. This chain joins TRBV7-2 and TRBJ1-1, with a weak D call TRBD1 (5 bases). Germline lookup yields CDR1 SGHTA and CDR2 FQGNSA. V was pared by 6 bases and J by 2 bases, with 10 bases between. This CDR3 spans 13 amino acids.

This clonotype was recorded at least ten times. The V gene is TRBV4-2, the J gene TRBJ2-3; D is undetermined. This CDR3 contains 13 residues. The V and J ends lost 0 bases and 4 bases respectively, with 5 bases between them. CDR1 LGHNA and CDR2 YNFKEQ come from the germline V gene. The CDR3 nucleotides are TGTGCCAGCAGCCAAGAGCCAGCAGATACGCAGTATTTT. It codes for CASSQEPADTQYF.

This clonotype was counted many times. The V and J genes are TRBV20-1 and TRBJ1-5; 8 nucleotides match TRBD1. The J segment lost 6 bases and the V segment lost 0 bases, leaving 7 bases of the junction unmatched. This CDR3 spans 15 amino acids. The germline V gene encodes CDR1 DFQATT and CDR2 SNEGSKA (reference sequence). CDR3 nucleotides: TGCAGTGCTAGAGATTTCGGACAGGGACGTCAGCCCCAGCATTTT. Amino acid sequence: CSARDFGQGRQPQHF.